This TCR beta chain is drawn from a study of cytomegalovirus exposure and HLA in healthy donors (dated by TCRdb to about 2017). At the level of the whole study: According to an earlier analysis of several hundred of the donors, 200 million or so T cells yielded 117 million unique TCR beta sequences and about 300 Gb of sequence data. Roughly 300 gigabases of sequencing data and roughly 80 million unique TCR sequences made up an early release that covered around 640 HLA-typed donors. Of the roughly 400 genotyped donors, approximately 80% fell in the genetic ancestry cluster associated with self-reported Caucasian donors. The study aimed to test whether signatures of past pathogen exposure could be identified by cataloging public T cell receptors. Using immunosequencing, the study profiled T cell repertoires from 640 or so subjects and related those repertoires to cytomegalovirus serostatus. In addition to the first cohort of 666 subjects, a separate validation cohort of some 120 different subjects was used. To predict cytomegalovirus infection status, the study combined high-throughput TCR immunosequencing, statistical association of individual TCRs with disease status, and machine learning. In a later analysis, previously published TCR beta repertoires from 670 or so donors were re-analyzed and high-resolution HLA genotyping was added so that TCR occurrence patterns could be studied. Rather than drawing on any new phenotypic data, the later analysis identified candidate immune exposures from TCR beta sequences and the way those sequences occurred across donors. An earlier analysis of about 620 of the donors applied high-throughput TCR beta sequencing to assess whether each TCR beta V gene segment acted as functional or pseudogenic. Donor age, sex, ethnicity and CMV serostatus were compiled together with the repertoire data. Genome-wide SNP genotypes for about three fifths of the roughly 700 donors were used in a later genetic analysis, which treated that subset as a discovery cohort. All discovery cohort repertoires had been generated on a single sequencing platform. HLA typing included class I and class II loci at four-digit resolution. The number of typed donors differed by locus: about 620-640 for A, B, C, DRB1 and DQB1; roughly 510 for DQA1; 606 for DPA1; and around 470 for DPB1. Four to six DR-DQ haplotypes were handled as single units for association and clustering, since linkage in the cohort was strong. Across approximately 420 genotyped donors of the cohort, an average of approximately 220,000 unique TCR beta nucleotide sequences per donor were sequenced, and about a sixth of those sequences were non-productive.

The cohort was made up of 500 to 850 healthy bone marrow donors. At the time of sampling, every cohort member was nominally healthy, though immune exposures that went unrecorded were likely present. The donor tested CMV seronegative and was one of the 352 seronegative cohort members. Every donor gave a peripheral blood sample, and the peripheral blood mononuclear cells from that sample were used for TCR beta sequencing. The Qiagen DNeasy Blood Extraction Kit was used to extract genomic DNA from the blood cell samples. CDR1 and CDR2 were assigned from the germline V gene (reference sequence) as MNHEY and SMNVEV. V and J are truncated by 4 bases and 4 bases respectively, leaving an intervening sequence of 17 bases. The CDR3 numbers 15 residues from cysteine through phenylalanine. Only the CDR3 part of the read is kept: 45 bases, read in frame from the first base. As regards this clone: Its antigen specificity is not known. No qualities accompany the bases; no much larger clone lies one base away.

General study outcomes and caveats: Presence/absence analyses assumed roughly uniform sequencing depth across donors, an assumption that may not hold. Linkage disequilibrium might explain the correlated functional status among segregating V segments, but an unknown experimental factor could not be ruled out. CMV serostatus was the only immune exposure information available for the cohort. A further reported finding was that TCR beta sequences accurately predicted the HLA-A and HLA-B alleles for most subjects in the first cohort. HLA typing was unavailable for some donors at each locus, so association tests used only the typed subset. The earlier analysis of a few hundred of the donors excluded some 15 rarely observed V segments, including chromosome 9 orphons, because counts were too low. According to a later analysis, most CMV-associated TCR beta chains appeared to be HLA-restricted, and the HLA associations seemed to be driven largely by CMV exposure. At a false discovery rate of 0.05, a later analysis linked 15,000 to 20,000 TCR beta sequences to specific HLA alleles. According to a later genetic analysis, donors in an Asian-associated ancestry cluster had fewer N-insertions in productive TCRs than the approximately 610-donor mean. Broadly in line with IMGT annotations, most TCR beta V segments showed up in productive rearrangements about 87% or about 30% of the time in an earlier analysis of roughly 590 of the donors. A group of highly shared sequence variants was considered likely to be a technical artifact of the sequencing pipeline. The study gave a list of some 150 TCR beta chains associated with cytomegalovirus. Only TCR beta chains were sequenced in this cohort, and the absence of alpha or paired-chain data limited detectable features. The authors suggested that the approach could potentially be generalized to other disease states and immunological phenotypes. In both the original and validation cohorts, the classifier was reported to diagnose cytomegalovirus status with high specificity and sensitivity. An association between a missense DCLRE1C variant and V-gene and J-gene trimming of TCR beta chains was found in a later genetic analysis and replicated in an independent cohort. Compared with equally common non-associated chains, HLA-associated TCR beta chains in a later analysis were more clonally expanded and had lower generation probabilities. A few of the identified cytomegalovirus-associated TCR beta chains were confirmed in vitro to be specific for cytomegalovirus antigens. Most TCR sequences were observed very rarely across donors, whereas some public TCRs were present in many individuals. The 87-base-pair reads could not distinguish some IMGT-functional V segments, including TRBV6-2 and TRBV6-3, so those segments were excluded. Several of the top co-occurrence clusters appeared to be linked to parvovirus B19, influenza, CMV and Epstein-Barr virus, according to a later analysis. A later analysis found that TCR association rates varied across HLA loci, with DRB1 alleles showing the most associated TCRs and HLA-C alleles the fewest. Strong co-occurrence of HLA alleles, especially DR and DQ, made assigning TCR associations to individual alleles difficult.

The library was prepared using the immunoSEQ multiplex PCR assay. For the multiplex PCR, a mixture combining 60 forward primers for TCR Vbeta segments and 13 reverse primers for TCR Jbeta segments was used. The CDR3 region of rearranged TCR beta genes was amplified from genomic DNA with a multiplex PCR assay. Amplified TCR beta libraries were sequenced as 87-base-pair reads on the Illumina HiSeq System. In the source study's methods: A later analysis counted tens of millions of unique TCR beta chains across the 550 to 750 repertoires, and around 12 million of these chains were shared by at least two donors. Raw reads were error-corrected and collapsed into unique sequences by a nearest-neighbor algorithm in which closely related sequences were merged to remove PCR and sequencing errors. CDR3 sequences were aligned to IMGT reference sequences to assign V, D and J gene segments. For a sequence to be retained, at least a six-nucleotide match to both a V gene segment and a J gene segment was required. Rearrangements were classified as productive when the CDR3 lacked stop codons and remained in frame with V and J, and all other rearrangements were classified as non-productive. Following IMGT convention, CDR3 was defined as the stretch from the second conserved V-encoded cysteine up to the conserved J-encoded phenylalanine. Sequences without an unambiguous match to a single V gene segment were excluded from the earlier analysis of 450 to 750 of the donors. In an earlier analysis of several hundred of the donors, V segments were called functional above 56.7% productive rearrangements and were called segregating when the between-donor standard deviation exceeded 5%. To diagnose cytomegalovirus status from the catalog of TCR beta chain sequences, a statistical classification framework was built. V and J gene assignment, in a later analysis, came from comparing TCR nucleotide sequences with IMGT/GENE-DB human TR gene sequences. The TCRdist pipeline was used in a later analysis to assign CDR3 sequences and most-parsimonious VDJ recombination scenarios. A later analysis defined each TCR beta chain by its CDR3 amino acid sequence plus V-gene family, and excluded reads lacking a unique V-gene family. In a later analysis, 500 to 650 highly shared, low-generation-probability nucleotide sequences were removed to address suspected cross-contamination and a sequencing artifact. In a later analysis, a clonal expansion index was calculated for each public chain from normalized within-repertoire ranks of inferred template counts. A later analysis computed generation probabilities with a VDJ recombination model fitted to out-of-frame rearrangements, and checked the results against IGoR. Hypergeometric tests were used in a later analysis to score TCR-TCR, TCR-HLA and TCR-CMV co-occurrence, with a repertoire-size bias correction applied to the TCR pairs. In a later analysis, false discovery rates were estimated by permuting HLA or CMV assignments 20 times. A later analysis grouped co-occurring TCRs with DBSCAN, adding TCRdist sequence similarity when clustering within HLA-allele-positive subsets. Repertoires with fewer than 30,000 or more than 120,000 public chains were left out of co-occurrence clustering, as were about 5 repertoires with anomalous nucleotide sharing. TCRdb re-hosts the immuneACCESS table, in-frame sequences only. Its copies lack some clones; in the studies checked, an unresolved V gene accounts for under half of them, and the cause for the rest is not known. V and J calls and clone size are copied from that table; D and trimming were computed from the DNA. Within this sample are about 140,000 clones, with about two thirds of them counted one time only. The ten largest make up roughly 2.1% of the sample.

In this chain, TRBV27 is recombined with TRBJ2-7; the D segment could be TRBD1, given 7 matching bases. This clonotype was obtained from a middle-aged man in good health and CMV-seronegative. Sequencing was carried out using PBMCs. The CDR3 sequence is CASSSRQGGKYEQYF. The nucleotide sequence is given as TGTGCCAGCAGTTCGAGACAGGGCGGGAAATACGAGCAGTACTTC.